This T cell receptor (beta chain) was captured by sequencing in a study of T cells in localized non-small cell lung cancer. Findings of the study overall: Only one tumor region was sequenced, so heterogeneity remains possible. Adjacent lung exhibited a median of about 50 among the 100 most abundant tumor clones. Uninvolved adjacent lung showed higher T cell clonality than tumor.

Of note for this clone: Its antigen remains unknown.

Germline lookup yields CDR1 SEHNR and CDR2 FQNEAQ (reference sequence). V lost 1 base to trimming and J lost 3 bases, with 2 bases between them. The CDR3 spans 12 residues. Measured with immunoSEQ multiplex PCR; TCRdb has only the in-frame clones, and not every one. The sample holds about 83,000 clones, about 84% seen once. The sample in question was peripheral blood, obtained before any cancer treatment. The rearrangement uses TRBV7-9 and TRBJ2-3; D remains unclear. This clonotype was obtained from a female donor older than 55 with stage I lung adenocarcinoma. The CDR3 sequence is CASSLDTDTQYF. The CDR3 DNA reads as TGTGCCAGCAGCTTAGATACAGATACGCAGTATTTT. Together with reference TRBV7-9 and TRBJ2-3, the CDR3 gives the full variable domain: DTGVSQNPRHKITKRGQNVTFRCDPISEHNRLYWYRQTLGQGPEFLTYFQNEAQLEKSRLLSDRFSAERPKGSFSTLEIQRTEQGDSAMYLCASSLDTDTQYFGPGTRLTVL.